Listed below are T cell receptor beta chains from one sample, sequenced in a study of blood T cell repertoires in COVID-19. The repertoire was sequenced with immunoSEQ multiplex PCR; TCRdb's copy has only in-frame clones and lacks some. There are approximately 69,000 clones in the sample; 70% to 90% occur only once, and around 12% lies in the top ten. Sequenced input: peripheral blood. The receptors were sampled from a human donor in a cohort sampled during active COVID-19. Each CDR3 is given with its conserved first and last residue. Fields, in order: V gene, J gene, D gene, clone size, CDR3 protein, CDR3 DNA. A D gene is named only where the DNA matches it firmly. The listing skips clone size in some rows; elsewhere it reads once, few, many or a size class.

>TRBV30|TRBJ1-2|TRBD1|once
CAWRGDRGYGYTF
TGTGCCTGGAGGGGCGACAGGGGTTACGGCTACACCTTC
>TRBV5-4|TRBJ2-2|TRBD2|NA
CASSPGTSGFRGTGELFF
TGTGCCAGCAGTCCCGGGACTAGCGGGTTCCGGGGCACCGGGGAGCTGTTTTTT
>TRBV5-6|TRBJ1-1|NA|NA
CASSADISNTEAFF
TGTGCCAGCAGCGCGGACATCTCGAACACTGAAGCTTTCTTT
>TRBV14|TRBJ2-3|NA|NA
CASSQDRGYTQYF
TGTGCCAGCAGCCAAGATCGAGGGTACACGCAGTATTTT
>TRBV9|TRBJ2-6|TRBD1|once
CASSVVGGSGANVLTF
TGTGCCAGCAGCGTAGTAGGGGGCTCCGGGGCCAACGTCCTGACTTTC
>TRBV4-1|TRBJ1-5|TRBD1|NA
CASSQVGTVNQPQHF
TGCGCCAGCAGCCAAGTCGGGACAGTCAATCAGCCCCAGCATTTT
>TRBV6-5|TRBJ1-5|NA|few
CASRTGGVANQPQHF
TGTGCCAGCAGGACTGGAGGGGTTGCGAATCAGCCCCAGCATTTT
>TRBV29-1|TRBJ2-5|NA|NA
CSVGSLRGGQETQYF
TGCAGCGTTGGGTCCCTAAGGGGGGGGCAAGAGACCCAGTACTTC
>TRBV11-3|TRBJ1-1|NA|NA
CASQNRDKKGEAFF
TGTGCCAGCCAAAATCGGGACAAGAAGGGAGAAGCTTTCTTT
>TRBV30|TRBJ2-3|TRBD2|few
CAWSVSGGRDTQYF
TGTGCCTGGAGTGTATCGGGGGGTCGAGATACGCAGTATTTT
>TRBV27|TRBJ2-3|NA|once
CASSNSRLFPTDTQYF
TGTGCCAGCAGTAACAGTCGCCTCTTCCCCACAGATACGCAGTATTTT
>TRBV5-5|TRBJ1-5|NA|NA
CASSPTVNNQPQHF
TGTGCCAGCAGCCCGACAGTTAACAATCAGCCCCAGCATTTT
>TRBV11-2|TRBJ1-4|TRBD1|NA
CASSTPDRGGEKLFF
TGTGCCAGCAGCACACCGGACAGGGGCGGGGAAAAACTGTTTTTT
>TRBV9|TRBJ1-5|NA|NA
CASSPSGSVAQPQHF
TGTGCCAGCAGCCCGAGCGGTTCGGTAGCTCAGCCCCAGCATTTT
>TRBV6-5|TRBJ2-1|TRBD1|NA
CASKFGTGGLDEQFF
TGTGCCAGCAAGTTCGGGACAGGGGGTCTCGATGAGCAGTTCTTC
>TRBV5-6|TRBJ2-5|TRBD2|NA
CASSFGGGGRYQETQYF
TGTGCCAGCAGCTTTGGAGGCGGGGGAAGGTACCAAGAGACCCAGTACTTC
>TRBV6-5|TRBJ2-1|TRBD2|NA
CASTVGGGAGNEQFF
TGTGCCAGCACAGTAGGCGGGGGGGCGGGTAATGAGCAGTTCTTC
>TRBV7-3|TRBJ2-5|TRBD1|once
CASSATSAGTGETQYF
TGTGCCAGCAGCGCCACTTCGGCAGGGACAGGGGAGACCCAGTACTTC
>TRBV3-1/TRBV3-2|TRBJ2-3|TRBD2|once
CASSPGTSGGANTDTQYF
TGTGCCAGCAGCCCAGGGACTAGCGGGGGGGCCAACACAGATACGCAGTATTTT
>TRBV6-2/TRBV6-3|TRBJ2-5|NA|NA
CASSPTGTFGETQYF
TGTGCCAGCAGCCCTACCGGGACTTTCGGGGAGACCCAGTACTTC
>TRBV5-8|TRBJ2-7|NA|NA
CASSSNYEQYF
TGTGCCAGCAGCTCCAACTACGAGCAGTACTTC